This T cell receptor (beta chain) was observed in a study of blood T cell repertoires in COVID-19. Study at large: The samples span acute and convalescent COVID-19 from the United States, Italy and Spain.

Original methodology: Counts of nucleated cells, estimated from reference gene primer amplification, were obtained. Repertoires were generated with immunoSEQ multiplex PCR, while TCRdb's copy carries only in-frame clones and drops some. That table supplies the V and J calls and clone size; D and trimming were determined from the DNA. The sample lists some 87,000 clones, around 79% occurring once. Trimming took 4 bases from V and 2 from J, leaving 15 bases between them. CDR3 length: 15 residues. CDR1 LGHDT and CDR2 YNNKEL come from the germline V gene (reference sequence). Material for sequencing was peripheral blood. This chain connects TRBV3-1 (or the pseudogene TRBV3-2) to TRBJ2-7, with D possibly matching TRBD2 (7 bases). The sequence derives from a human donor in a cohort sampled during active COVID-19. CDR3 residues: CASSPEGEGPYEQYV. The CDR3 DNA follows: TGTGCCAGCAGCCCAGAGGGGGAGGGTCCCTACGAGCAGTACGTC.